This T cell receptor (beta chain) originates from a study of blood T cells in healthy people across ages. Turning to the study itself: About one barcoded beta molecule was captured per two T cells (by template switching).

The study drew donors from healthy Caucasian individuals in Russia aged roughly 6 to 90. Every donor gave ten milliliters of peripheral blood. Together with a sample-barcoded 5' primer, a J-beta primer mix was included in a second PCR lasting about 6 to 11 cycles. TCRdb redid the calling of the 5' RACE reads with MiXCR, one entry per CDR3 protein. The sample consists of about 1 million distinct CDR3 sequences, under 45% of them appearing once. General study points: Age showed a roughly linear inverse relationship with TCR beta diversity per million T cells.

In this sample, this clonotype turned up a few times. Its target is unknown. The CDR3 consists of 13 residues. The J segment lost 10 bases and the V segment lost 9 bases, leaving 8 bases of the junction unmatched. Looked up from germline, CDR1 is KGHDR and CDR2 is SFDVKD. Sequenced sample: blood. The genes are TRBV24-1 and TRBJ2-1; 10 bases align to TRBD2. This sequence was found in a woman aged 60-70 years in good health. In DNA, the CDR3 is TGTGCCACCTCGCCTAGCGGGAGTAACGAGCAGTTCTTC. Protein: CATSPSGSNEQFF.